This T cell receptor beta chain appears in the sequencing data of a study of neurological immune-mediated disorders. With 10-nucleotide random UMIs, 5'RACE was used to make the cDNA. Every sequencing run generated in excess of 160 million TCR-beta sequences. These sequences covered 15-18 subjects. TCRdb reanalysed the 5' RACE reads using MiXCR and keeps one entry per CDR3 protein. The profile shows some 60,000 distinct CDR3 sequences, 9.7% of them singletons. This clonotype was seen many times. A junction boundary mismatches the germline segment, possibly from a read error. Time point noted: longitudinal time-point 2. Sequencing was carried out using PBMCs. The TCR comes from a young man in good health.

This CDR3 is CANSLDTTNEKLFF. Written as DNA, the CDR3 is TGCGCCAACAGCTTGGATACAACTAATGAAAAACTGTTTTTT. The chain employs TRBV5-1 and TRBJ1-4; D is undetermined. This CDR3 has 14 amino acids. Germline V gene sequence: CDR1 SGHRS, CDR2 YFSETQ.